This entry is about one TCR beta chain. Antigen unknown. In the PCR, 60 Vbeta and 13 Jbeta primers were used. The assay was immunoSEQ multiplex PCR, and TCRdb's table has in-frame clones only and misses some. The table lists under 150,000 clones, roughly 80% of them singletons. This sample stems from a study of cytomegalovirus exposure and HLA in healthy donors. Study observations and caveats: Cytomegalovirus-associated status was assigned to roughly 160 TCR beta chains. There were a few CMV-associated chains whose specificity for CMV antigens was confirmed in vitro. TCR beta V- and J-gene trimming was later associated with a missense DCLRE1C variant. TRBV6-2, TRBV6-3 and some other V segments were excluded as indistinguishable.

V was pared by 10 bases and J by 0 bases, with 16 bases between. The CDR3 runs to 14 residues. Per germline, CDR1 ENHRY and CDR2 SYGVKD. This rearrangement joins TRBV10-3 to TRBJ2-7; weak D call: TRBD1 (5 bases). The clonotype originates from a woman younger than 45 in good health and CMV-seropositive. Specimen: PBMCs. CDR3 sequence reads: CATQPDRASYEQYF. CDR3 coding DNA: TGTGCCACCCAACCCGACAGAGCCTCCTACGAGCAGTACTTC.